These 21 T cell receptor beta chains were all obtained from the same sample, sequenced in a study of T cells expressing NK-cell markers. TCRdb re-called the 5' RACE reads and catalogs CDR3 proteins one per entry, DNA excluded. Seen in this sample are 250,000 or so distinct CDR3 sequences; the ten most common clones hold around 4%. The sequencing sample was made of blood T cells: a sorted CD56 or NKG2C T cell subset, CD4+ or CD8+ T cells, or bulk PBMC T cells (not recorded which). These receptors were obtained from a woman between 18 and 69 years old in good health.

The chain recombines TRBV20-1 with TRBJ2-3; checking the TCRdb D call of TRBD1 is not possible without DNA. The CDR3 has 12 amino acids. The germline CDR1 and CDR2 sequences are DFQATT and SNEGSKA (reference sequence). This chain's CDR3 is CSASGGGDTQYF.

V and J are TRBV30 and TRBJ1-4. CDR1 and CDR2 (germline): GTSNPN, SVGIG (reference sequence). CDR3 length: 14 residues. CDR3: CAWSVQGANEKLFF.

The chain employs TRBV6-5 and TRBJ2-2; TCRdb calls TRBD2, which cannot be checked without DNA. CDR3 length: 15 amino acids. CDR1 and CDR2 (germline): MNHEY, SVGAGI. CDR3: CASSLGLATTGELFF.

The chain recombines TRBV4-3 with TRBJ2-7; TCRdb's D call of TRBD2 is untestable without DNA. The CDR3 has 15 residues. Germline CDR1 is LGHNA and CDR2 is YSLEER. CDR3 in amino acids: CASSQGGGGDYEQYF.

The V call is TRBV4-3, the J call TRBJ2-3. The CDR3 has 15 amino acids. CDR1 and CDR2 (germline): LGHNA, YSLEER. CDR3 protein: CASSQDSGAPDTQYF.

V and J are TRBV5-1 and TRBJ1-1. The length of the CDR3 is 13 residues. The germline V gene encodes CDR1 SGHRS and CDR2 YFSETQ. CDR3 protein: CASSLSAGGGAFF.

The gene calls are TRBV20-1 and TRBJ2-7. Per the germline V gene, CDR1 is DFQATT and CDR2 is SNEGSKA (reference sequence). The CDR3 runs 12 residues. This chain's CDR3 is CSAVTQSYEQYF.

V gene TRBV6-1 combines with J gene TRBJ1-3. Germline V gives CDR1 MNHNS, CDR2 SASEGT. This CDR3 region has 15 residues. The CDR3 reads CASANDGGSGNTIYF.

The chain is built from TRBV5-1 and TRBJ2-2. CDR3 length equals 14 residues. The germline gives CDR1 SGHRS, CDR2 YFSETQ. CDR3 region: CASSSPEVTGELFF.

The chain links TRBV5-1 to TRBJ1-1. CDR3 length: 13 amino acids. In germline, CDR1 is SGHRS, CDR2 YFSETQ. CDR3 residues: CASSLGWGTEAFF.

The chain is built from TRBV6-2 or TRBV6-3 and TRBJ2-2; checking the TCRdb D call of TRBD2 is not possible without DNA. The CDR3 runs 15 residues. CDR1 and CDR2 (germline): MNHEY, SVGEGT. The CDR3: CASSYSIGGAGELFF.

The chain couples TRBV11-2 to TRBJ2-1. CDR1 and CDR2 (germline): SGHAT, FQNNGV. The CDR3 extends over 13 amino acids. The CDR3 is CASSLVGQYEQFF.

The rearrangement uses TRBV20-1 and TRBJ2-7; TCRdb returns TRBD1, unconfirmable since there is no DNA. In germline, CDR1 is DFQATT, CDR2 SNEGSKA (reference sequence). CDR3 length equals 13 residues. The CDR3 sequence is CSAPPGQAYEQYF.

The V call is TRBV6-2 or TRBV6-3, the J call TRBJ1-1; TCRdb proposes TRBD1, but this gene call is untestable without DNA. The CDR3 is 17 residues long. Germline V gene lookup returns CDR1 MNHEY and CDR2 SVGEGT. The CDR3 is CASRPRARGFEDTEAFF.

V gene TRBV7-3 combines with J gene TRBJ1-1; TCRdb's D call of TRBD1 is untestable without DNA. The CDR3 loop spans 14 amino acids. CDR1 is SGHTA and CDR2 is FQGTGA in the germline V gene. This CDR3 is CASSLRGPNTEAFF.

This chain joins TRBV6-5 and TRBJ2-3. CDR3 size: 15 residues. Germline loops: CDR1 MNHEY, CDR2 SVGAGI. This chain's CDR3 is CASSYYNYFTDTQYF.

The gene calls are TRBV4-2 and TRBJ1-5; TCRdb outputs TRBD1, but without DNA this stays unchecked. Germline V gives CDR1 LGHNA, CDR2 YNFKEQ. The CDR3 covers 15 residues. The CDR3 reads CASSQEGGAGQPQHF.

V usage is TRBV2 and J usage is TRBJ2-7; checking the TCRdb D call of TRBD1 is not possible without DNA. The germline V gene encodes CDR1 SNHLY and CDR2 FYNNEI. The CDR3 length is 13 residues. The CDR3 here is CASARDRSYEQYF.

The chain carries TRBV10-3 and TRBJ1-1; TCRdb's D call of TRBD1 is untestable without DNA. Germline loops: CDR1 ENHRY, CDR2 SYGVKD. The CDR3 covers 15 residues. CDR3 sequence reads: CAISESPGQNTEAFF.

The chain recombines TRBV5-4 with TRBJ1-1; TCRdb reports TRBD1, a call that lacks DNA to check it against. Germline V gene data show CDR1 as SGHNT and CDR2 as YYREEE (reference sequence). The CDR3 is 13 residues long. The CDR3 reads CASSLAGTGTAFF.

The J gene is TRBJ1-2, the V gene TRBV12-3 or TRBV12-4; TCRdb calls TRBD1, which cannot be checked without DNA. This CDR3 has 14 amino acids. CDR3 protein: CASSLGGDSGGYTF.